This is a list of T cell receptor beta chains from one sample in a study of tumor and adjacent non-tumor tissue in lung cancer. TCRdb reprocessed the multiplex PCR reads via MiXCR and lists one record per CDR3 protein. The data hold under 85,000 distinct CDR3 sequences, with less than 85% observed a single time. Sequencing used distant non-tumor lung tissue. These receptor sequences come from a man aged 65 to 79 with non-small cell lung cancer. The CDR3 runs from the conserved cysteine through the conserved F or W. The order of the fields is D gene, V gene, J gene, clone size, CDR3 DNA, CDR3 protein. D genes are given only for firm matches. Clone size is stated in some rows and not others, as once, few, many or a class when expanded.

TRBD1	TRBV2	TRBJ1-5	NA	TGTGCCAGCAGTGAAGGGGGACAGGGAAAGCAGCCCCAGCATTTT	CASSEGGQGKQPQHF
NA	TRBV11-2	TRBJ2-3	NA	TGTGCCGTCAGCTCACAGGGTTTCTCAGATACGCAGTATTTT	CAVSSQGFSDTQYF
NA	TRBV10-3	TRBJ2-5	NA	TGTGCCATCAGTGAGTCGAGGGGTCGAGAGACCCAGTACTTC	CAISESRGRETQYF
NA	TRBV6-1	TRBJ1-1	NA	TGTGCCAGCAGTAACCCGAGAGGGCCGCGGCGTAAAGCTTTCTTT	CASSNPRGPRRKAFF
NA	TRBV29-1	TRBJ1-5	NA	TGCAGCGTTTTGACGTATAGCAGTCAGGCCCGGCATTTT	CSVLTYSSQARHF
TRBD1	TRBV12-3/TRBV12-4	TRBJ1-3	NA	TGTGCTAGCAGTCGTCCCGGGACAGGGTTCGGCTCTGGAAACATCATATATTTT	CASSRPGTGFGSGNIIYF
NA	TRBV18	TRBJ2-1	NA	TGTGCCAGCTCACCTCCCGTATGGAGAGAGTTCTATAGTGAGCAGTTCTTC	CASSPPVWREFYSEQFF
NA	TRBV20-1	TRBJ1-2	NA	TGCACTACTAAAGGAGGTGTCTACACCTTC	CTTKGGVYTF
TRBD2	TRBV5-4	TRBJ2-2	NA	TGTGCCAGCAGCTGGGTGTCTAGCGGCACTACCGGGGAGCTGTTTTTT	CASSWVSSGTTGELFF
NA	TRBV11-2	TRBJ2-7	NA	TGTGTCAGCAGCTTAGGTAGCTGGACCTACAAGCAGTACTTC	CVSSLGSWTYKQYF
NA	TRBV11-1	TRBJ1-1	NA	TGTGCCAGCAGTGCCGACAGTGACACTGAAGCTTTCTTT	CASSADSDTEAFF
NA	TRBV4-2	TRBJ2-1	NA	TGTGCCAGCAGCCAAAAAGGGGACGCTAGCCGGGCGCCCGAGCAATTCTTC	CASSQKGDASRAPEQFF
NA	TRBV11-2	TRBJ2-3	NA	TGTGCCAGCAGCCGGCAGGGCTACACATATACGCAGTATTTT	CASSRQGYTYTQYF
TRBD1	TRBV12-3/TRBV12-4	TRBJ1-3	NA	TGTGCCAGCAGTCGTTCCGGGACAGGGATCGGCTCTGGAGACACTATATATTTT	CASSRSGTGIGSGDTIYF
NA	TRBV5-5	TRBJ1-1	NA	TGTGTCAGCATCTCTTTTACGGTGAACACTGAAGCTTTCTTT	CVSISFTVNTEAFF
TRBD1	TRBV12-3/TRBV12-4	TRBJ1-3	NA	TGTGCCAGCAATCGTCCCGGGACAGGGATCGGCTCTAAAAACACCATATATTTT	CASNRPGTGIGSKNTIYF
TRBD2	TRBV11-2	TRBJ2-7	NA	TGTGCCAGCAGTTTAGGTAGCGGGACCAACGGGCAGTACTTC	CASSLGSGTNGQYF
NA	TRBV29-1	TRBJ1-1	NA	TGCAGCGCCCAAACATCTAGGGGACTTAGTCGAGCTTTATTT	CSAQTSRGLSRALF
TRBD1	TRBV20-1	TRBJ1-4	NA	TGCAATGCTAGAACAGGGGGCGCGATTGAAAAACTGTTTTTT	CNARTGGAIEKLFF
TRBD1	TRBV20-1	TRBJ2-3	NA	TGCAGTGCTAAAGGGTTTGACCGGACAGGGGTCTCGTGGGAGGCATCCGATACGCAGTATTTT	CSAKGFDRTGVSWEASDTQYF
NA	TRBV6-5	TRBJ1-1	NA	TGTGCCAGTTCATCAGGAAGGAACAATGAAGTTTTCTTT	CASSSGRNNEVFF
TRBD1	TRBV5-4	TRBJ1-2	NA	TGTGCCAGCACTATAACCCCGACCGGGACAGGTTTAGGTTACACCTTC	CASTITPTGTGLGYTF
NA	TRBV5-4	TRBJ2-7	NA	TGTGCCAACAGCTCGGCGGGGACAGCGTCCTACGAGCAGTACTTC	CANSSAGTASYEQYF
NA	TRBV11-1	TRBJ1-5	NA	TGTGCTAGCAGTCAGGACTTGAGTCAGCCCAAGCATTTT	CASSQDLSQPKHF
TRBD1	TRBV6-6	TRBJ1-5	many	TGTGCCACCACGGGACAGACTAACAATCAGCCCCAGCATTTT	CATTGQTNNQPQHF
TRBD2	TRBV20-1	TRBJ2-1	NA	TGCAGTGCCCGAAGCGGGAGCGACTACAATGAGCAGATCTTC	CSARSGSDYNEQIF
NA	TRBV6-6	TRBJ1-2	NA	TGTGCCAGCACTCCCCCAGGCGCCTCCTATCGCTACACCTTC	CASTPPGASYRYTF